This TCR beta chain was obtained from a study of PD-L1 blockade in urothelial cancer. About the study: T cells numbered a median of around 150,000 in the blood samples.

The time point: pretreatment peripheral blood. Overall study findings and caveats: Clones that were tumor-associated expanded more in the blood of durable-benefit patients at 3 weeks.

As for this clone: Its antigen remains unknown.

Synthetic spike-ins, TCR analog templates, were added into each PCR. Here immunoSEQ multiplex PCR was the method, and the copy in TCRdb shows in-frame clones only, minus some. This sample has 90,000 or so clones, with almost 90% found just once. V gave up 0 bases and J gave up 6 bases, with 12 bases separating them. This CDR3 spans 13 amino acids. The germline V gene has CDR1 GTSNPN and CDR2 SVGIG (reference sequence). The sample consisted of PBMCs, taken around atezolizumab (anti-PD-L1) treatment. The rearrangement links TRBV30 to TRBJ2-7; possibly TRBD2 for D (6 bases). This receptor was obtained from a man aged 55-75 years with urothelial cancer. The CDR3 DNA sequence: TGTGCCTGGAGTGTGCAGCAGGGAGGCGAGCAGTACTTC. Protein: CAWSVQQGGEQYF.